The 7 T cell receptor beta chains below all came from one sample that was sequenced in a study of OX40 agonist ivuxolimab in advanced cancers. Measured with immunoSEQ multiplex PCR; TCRdb has only the in-frame clones, and not every one. The table includes about 86,000 clones, 87% detected once. The material was CD4+ or CD8+ T cells sorted from blood, obtained in a trial of the OX40 agonist ivuxolimab. Every receptor here comes from an adult with an advanced solid tumor such as melanoma, head and neck, liver or kidney cancer.

The chain uses TRBV28 and TRBJ2-3, with 10 bases identical to TRBD2. The J segment lost 6 bases and the V segment lost 5 bases, leaving 8 bases of the junction unmatched. This CDR3 comprises 15 residues. Germline CDR1 and CDR2: MDHEN and SYDVKM. CDR3: CASSASGSSSDTQYF. In DNA, the CDR3 is TGTGCCAGCAGTGCTAGCGGGAGTTCATCTGATACGCAGTATTTT. The full variable domain, rest sourced from reference TRBV28 and TRBJ2-3, is DVKVTQSSRYLVKRTGEKVFLECVQDMDHENMFWYRQDPGLGLRLIYFSYDVKMKEKGDIPEGYSVSREKKERFSLILESASTNQTSMYLCASSASGSSSDTQYFGPGTRLTVL.

This chain uses TRBV6-1 with TRBJ1-4; a weak D match, TRBD1 (6 bases). This CDR3 has 14 residues. The V and J ends lost 7 bases and 8 bases respectively, with 17 bases between them. Germline V gene sequence: CDR1 MNHNS, CDR2 SASEGT. The CDR3 loop reads CASIRGGGREKLFF. Written as DNA, the CDR3 is TGTGCCAGCATCAGAGGGGGGGGTCGCGAAAAACTGTTTTTT.

This clone was counted a few times. The chain uses TRBV19 and TRBJ1-5; 9 bases match TRBD1. With V trimmed by 6 bases and J by 7 bases, 13 bases remained unmatched. Germline-derived CDR1 and CDR2 are LNHDA and SQIVND (reference sequence). The CDR3 is made up of 16 amino acids. The CDR3 sequence is CASRGGGQGRGQPQHF. CDR3 DNA: TGTGCCAGTAGAGGTGGGGGACAGGGACGAGGGCAGCCCCAGCATTTT.

V is TRBV5-1 and J is TRBJ1-2; a possible D gene is TRBD1 (5 bases). The CDR3 length is 13 residues. The V gene lost 0 bases and the J gene lost 2 bases, with 5 bases spanning the gap. Germline assignment: CDR1 SGHRS and CDR2 YFSETQ. CDR3 DNA sequence: TGCGCCAGCAGCTTGGGACAGAACTATGGCTACACCTTC. It translates to CASSLGQNYGYTF.

The chain has TRBV5-6 and TRBJ2-7; 9 bases agree with TRBD1. Germline loops: CDR1 SGHDT, CDR2 YYEEEE. Trimming cost V 4 bases and J 5 bases; bases outside gene matches: 16. CDR3 size: 17 residues. CDR3 protein: CASSLLTGGQKLDEQYF. In nucleotides, the CDR3 is TGTGCCAGCAGCCTCCTGACAGGGGGACAAAAGTTGGACGAGCAGTACTTC.

The gene calls are TRBV29-1 and TRBJ1-2, with 9 nucleotides matching TRBD1. CDR1 and CDR2 from the germline V gene are SQVTM and ANQGSEA. CDR3 length: 13 amino acids. The trim removed 3 bases at V and 6 bases at J, leaving 5 bases unmatched. The CDR3 sequence: CSVDWTGANGYTF. For the CDR3, the DNA is TGCAGCGTTGATTGGACAGGGGCGAATGGCTACACCTTC.

This clone was counted between two and nine times. The chain recombines TRBV2 with TRBJ2-7; D is ambiguous. V gave up 6 bases and J gave up 3 bases, with 3 bases separating them. This CDR3 is 10 amino acids long. Germline V CDR1 and CDR2: SNHLY, FYNNEI. For the CDR3, the DNA is TGTGCCAGCAGAGACTACGAGCAGTACTTC. Translating gives CASRDYEQYF. The full variable domain, with the rest looked up from reference TRBV2 and TRBJ2-7, is EPEVTQTPSHQVTQMGQEVILRCVPISNHLYFYWYRQILGQKVEFLVSFYNNEISEKSEIFDDQFSVERPDGSNFTLKIRSTKLEDSAMYFCASRDYEQYFGPGTRLTVT.